The next 2 T cell receptor beta chains were all read from a single sample in a study of CD8+ T cells in alopecia areata (dated by TCRdb to 2016 to 2019). The time point label, as the study defines it: around 29 days on oral tofacitinib. Interpreted using the paper, the treatment or condition label stands for: oral pan-JAK inhibitor, 5-10 mg twice daily. Receptor amplification or capture employed the immunoSEQ multiplex PCR assay. RNA was extracted from all samples and reverse transcribed into cDNA, which served as template for TCR sequencing. The immuneACCESS repertoire file appears here via TCRdb, limited to in-frame rearrangements. These files lack a portion of the clones; in checked studies, under half of the deficit traces to unresolved V genes, and the cause of the others is not known. Across this sample there are some 200,000 clones, with about 57% seen only once. The ten largest make up about 1.6% of the sample.

The material was CD4+ T cells sorted from blood, obtained at week 4, from a patient treated with tofacitinib. All receptors come from a human donor with alopecia areata.

The V and J genes are TRBV9 and TRBJ2-7; D is perhaps TRBD2 (6 bases). Per the germline V gene, CDR1 is SGDLS and CDR2 is YYNGEE. This CDR3 is built from 15 residues. Trimming removed 4 bases at V and 4 bases at J, with 18 bases between. This CDR3 reads CASSPTQGGTYEQYF. The CDR3 DNA reads as TGTGCCAGCAGCCCCACTCAGGGAGGAACATACGAGCAGTACTTC.

This clone was picked up one time. This chain links TRBV29-1 with TRBJ2-7; D is tentatively TRBD1 or TRBD2 (5 bases each). V was pared by 4 bases and J by 3 bases, with 16 bases between. Per the germline V gene, CDR1 is SQVTM and CDR2 is ANQGSEA. The CDR3 sequence is 14 residues long. The CDR3 coding sequence is TGCAGCGTTGTCCTCGGGACCAGTATCTACGAGCAGTACTTC. Translated: CSVVLGTSIYEQYF.